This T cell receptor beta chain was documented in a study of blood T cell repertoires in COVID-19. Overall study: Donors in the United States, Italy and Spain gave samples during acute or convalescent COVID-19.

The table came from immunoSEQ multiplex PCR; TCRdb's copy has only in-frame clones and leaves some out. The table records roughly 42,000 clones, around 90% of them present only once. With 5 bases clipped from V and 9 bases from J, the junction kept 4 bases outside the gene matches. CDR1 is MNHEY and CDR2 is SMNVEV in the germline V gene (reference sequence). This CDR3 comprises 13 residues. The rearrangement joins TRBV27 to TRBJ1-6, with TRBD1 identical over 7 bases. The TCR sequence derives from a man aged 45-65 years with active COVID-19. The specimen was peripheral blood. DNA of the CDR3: TGTGCCAGCAGTAGGGACAGTTCTTCACCCCTCCACTTT. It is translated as CASSRDSSSPLHF.